Detailed here is one T cell receptor beta chain. The sample is drawn from a study of T cell responses to AZD1222 COVID-19 vaccine. The V gene lost 9 bases and the J gene lost 3 bases, with 23 bases spanning the gap. Germline CDR1 is LNHDA and CDR2 is SQIVND (reference sequence). The length of the CDR3 is 16 residues. Profiling relied on immunoSEQ multiplex PCR, and the TCRdb table lists in-frame clones only, not all of them. This table has about 77,000 clones, approximately 92% appearing once. This sequence was found in an adult who received the AZD1222 COVID-19 vaccine. The sequencing used peripheral blood, collected 28 days after the second AZD1222 dose. The gene calls are TRBV19 and TRBJ1-1, with a possible D match to TRBD1 (6 bases). In DNA, the CDR3 is TGTGCCAGCGACCCACGGGGGCAGGTAACACACACTGAAGCTTTCTTT. It specifies CASDPRGQVTHTEAFF.